This T cell receptor beta chain appears in the sequencing data of a study of human T cells and chemical hapten exposure. In the study overall: Patients, predominantly female, presented with alopecia areata, totalis or universalis. Study-wide findings and caveats: With patch test score, the counts of PT1 expanded TCRs showed a positive correlation.

Within the library, unique molecular identifiers were attached to each individual cDNA molecule. TCRdb passed the RACE reads through MiXCR, listing each CDR3 protein once. The table lists some 43,000 distinct CDR3 sequences, 4% of them singletons. This clonotype was counted many times. The antigen remains unidentified. Noted time point: patch test 1, 2 weeks after DPC sensitization. Documented treatment: therapeutic diphenylcyclopropenone sensitization with weekly scalp DPC. It was unfractionated whole blood from which total RNA was extracted. The sequence came from a man aged 50 or older with alopecia areata. Some clones in this sample may be carry-over from other donors' samples. This sample comprised whole blood, obtained in connection with sensitization to the hapten diphenylcyclopropenone (DPC).

CDR3 DNA sequence: TGTGCCAGCTCACCCCAACTGGGACAGGGGAGGGCGAACACTGAAGCTTTCTTT. Protein: CASSPQLGQGRANTEAFF. This chain joins TRBV18 and TRBJ1-1; 10 nucleotides agree with TRBD1. This CDR3 is 18 amino acids long. Germline loops: CDR1 KGHSH, CDR2 LQKENI. The V segment lost 3 bases and the J segment 1 base; nucleotides outside the gene matches: 11.